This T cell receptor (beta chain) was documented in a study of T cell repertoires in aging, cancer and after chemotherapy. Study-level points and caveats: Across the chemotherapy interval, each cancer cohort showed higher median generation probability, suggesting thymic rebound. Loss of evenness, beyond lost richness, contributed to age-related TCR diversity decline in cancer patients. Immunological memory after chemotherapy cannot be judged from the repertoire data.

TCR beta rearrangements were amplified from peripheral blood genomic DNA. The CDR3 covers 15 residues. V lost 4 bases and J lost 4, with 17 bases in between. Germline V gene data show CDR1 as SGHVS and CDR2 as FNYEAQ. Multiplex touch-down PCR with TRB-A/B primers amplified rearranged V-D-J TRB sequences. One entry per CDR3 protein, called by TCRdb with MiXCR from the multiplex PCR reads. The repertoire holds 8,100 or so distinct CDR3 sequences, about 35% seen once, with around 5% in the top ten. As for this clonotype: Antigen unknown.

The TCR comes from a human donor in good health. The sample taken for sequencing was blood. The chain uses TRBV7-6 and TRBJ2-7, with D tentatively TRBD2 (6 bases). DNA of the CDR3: TGTGCCAGCAGCTCAGGAATTGGGGGGAATTACGAGCAGTACTTC. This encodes CASSSGIGGNYEQYF.